This T cell receptor beta chain comes out of a study of T cells in Graves' hyperthyroidism and ophthalmopathy (dated by TCRdb to between 2017 and 2020). About the full investigation: Peripheral blood was sampled at the time of initial diagnosis, prior to any treatment. To identify distinguishing TCR V-J signatures, a discovery cohort of around 100 patients was used, comprising 43 with Graves' ophthalmopathy and some 60 with stable Graves' hyperthyroidism. Whether ophthalmopathy could be predicted prospectively was tested in an independent validation cohort made up of fewer than 20 hyperthyroidism patients plus 17 patients who later progressed to ophthalmopathy. The 95 to 100 discovery patients were randomly split 7:3 into training and test sets. In addition, the study compared T-cell repertoires in thyroid tissue and in blood from about 6 Graves' hyperthyroidism patients. After blood sampling, hyperthyroidism patients were treated with methimazole at a starting dose of 30 mg daily, and ophthalmopathy patients were treated with high-dose intravenous methylprednisolone. The paper reports TCR Vbeta CDR3 sequencing of 130 to 150 peripheral blood samples: 43 ophthalmopathy, 70 to 85 hyperthyroidism and some 17 progressor patients.

Amplification of TCR beta CDR3 regions was carried out from RNA transcripts. The first round of RT-PCR for the TCR CDR3 was performed with the HTBI primer set and the Qiagen OneStep RT-PCR kit. A second multiplex PCR round built the libraries, followed by size selection and purification. Sequencing of the libraries was done on an Illumina HiSeq2000 using paired-end 100 bp reads. Per the source publication's procedure: Raw data were processed with SOAPnuke, discarding reads with adapters, uncalled bases, mean Phred below 15, or no exact constant-primer or identifier match. High-quality paired reads were merged using COPE v1.2.5, and each unique nucleotide sequence was defined as a clonotype. MiTCR v1.1 was used to align the clonotypes against IMGT TRBV, TRBD and TRBJ reference segments. The analysis was restricted to V-J combinations with a frequency above 0.0001, which together covered 99% to 99.2% of the repertoires. A TCS score was defined as the ratio of F50 (clonal expansion) to E x V (chaos), with BLOSUM62-based TCRdist applied between CDR3 peptides within each V-J. Welch's t-statistics and random forest reduced approximately 520 V-J features to roughly 13, which were used in a naive Bayes classifier (R e1071). In TCRdb, the public reads were trimmed at Q25 with fastp and aligned with MiXCR, with productive beta chains retained. Each entry is one CDR3 protein sequence, shown with its most common DNA and genes. These V and J calls rely on TCRdb rather than the paper's analysis. The sample has almost 500,000 distinct CDR3 sequences on record, approximately 23% of them singletons. Together, the top ten hold approximately 49% of the sample.

This clonotype was seen repeatedly, ten times or more. Its recognized antigen is unknown. No clone much larger than this one lies a single base away; base qualities are absent. Ophthalmopathy patients had moderately to severely active disease, Clinical Activity Score of at least 3, NOSPECS grade of at least 4, and duration under 3 months. Exclusion was applied to patients with uncontrolled infections, other autoimmune diseases, pregnancy or lactation. Diagnoses were based on clinical symptoms, serum thyroxine and TRAb, thyroid ultrasound and orbital computed tomography. PBMCs were separated from roughly 10 ml of fresh peripheral blood using Ficoll-Paque density gradient centrifugation. Total RNA was extracted using Trizol reagent, and RNA quality was assessed on an Agilent 2100 Bioanalyzer. Beyond this particular receptor, the publication reports: Blood samples also contained most of the expanded thyroid clonotypes (frequency above 0.001), which suggests that blood repertoires may reflect thyroid immune responses. No statistical method was used to fix the sample size in advance, and group allocation was not hidden from the investigators. A model built on a 13 V-J signature distinguished ophthalmopathy from stable hyperthyroidism, reaching 85% to 90% sensitivity and about 81% specificity in cross-validation and 80%/75% in testing. In validation, the model predicted progression to ophthalmopathy with 55% to 71% sensitivity and less than 80% specificity, a median of about six months before onset.

The receptor was derived from a woman aged 65 to 85 with Graves' ophthalmopathy. The sample taken for sequencing was blood.

The CDR3 region: CASSPRGYYNEQFF. The nucleotide sequence reads TGCGCCAGCAGCCCGAGGGGGTATTACAATGAGCAGTTCTTC. The chain was built from TRBV5-1 and TRBJ2-1, with TRBD1 tentatively as D gene (6 bases match). From the cysteine up to the phenylalanine, the CDR3 has a length of 14 residues. Kept here is only the CDR3 DNA, which spans 42 bases and is read in frame from base 1. CDR1 and CDR2 were assigned from the germline V gene as SGHRS and YFSETQ. Deletion took 4 bases off V and 4 bases off J, with a span of 12 bases between the germline ends.